Below are 13 T cell receptor beta chains sequenced from a single sample in a study of blood T cells in healthy people across ages. The second PCR ran about 6 to 11 cycles with a sample-barcoded 5' primer and J-beta primers. TCRdb recomputed calls from the 5' RACE reads with MiXCR, one row per CDR3 protein. The repertoire includes around 1,000,000 distinct CDR3 sequences, less than 25% of them detected once, and approximately 0.71% sits in the top ten. This sample was also put to use in a study of T cells of mothers and their children.

The sample consisted of blood. These receptors all stem from a girl aged 2-10 years in good health.

This clonotype has a single count. The rearrangement uses TRBV28 and TRBJ2-7; 9 nucleotides match TRBD1. The J segment lost 4 bases and the V segment lost 6 bases, leaving 10 bases of the junction unmatched. CDR1 is MDHEN, CDR2 SYDVKM, per germline. The CDR3 is 15 amino acids. Here the CDR3 DNA reads TGTGCCAGCAGCCGAATGCGGACAGGGGTGTACGAGCAGTACTTC. It is translated as CASSRMRTGVYEQYF.

In its sample, this clonotype was seen a few times. V usage is TRBV11-2 and J usage is TRBJ2-7; possibly TRBD2 for D (6 bases). Trimming pared 0 bases from V and 0 bases from J, leaving 12 bases between. CDR1 and CDR2 (germline): SGHAT, FQNNGV. The CDR3 runs to 16 residues. CDR3 residues: CASSLEGRPLSYEQYF. The CDR3 nucleotides are TGTGCCAGCAGCTTAGAAGGGAGGCCTCTCTCCTACGAGCAGTACTTC.

The table lists this clonotype with many counts. The gene calls are TRBV29-1 and TRBJ2-5, with 7 bases that match TRBD1. The DNA matches TRBJ2-7 better at its end, which makes the J call doubtful. This CDR3 has 12 amino acids. CDR1 SQVTM and CDR2 ANQGSEA come from the germline V gene. CDR3 DNA sequence: TGCAGCGTCGCCAAAACAGGGGACGAGCAGTACTTC. Amino acids: CSVAKTGDEQYF.

This rearrangement joins TRBV5-4 to TRBJ1-1; D is unresolved. V lost 3 bases and J 4 bases, leaving 13 bases between the germline ends. This CDR3 contains 14 residues. CDR1 is SGHNT and CDR2 is YYREEE in the germline V gene (reference sequence). DNA of the CDR3: TGTGCCAGCAGCTATGGGCGGGGAGGCACTGAAGCTTTCTTT. It yields the protein CASSYGRGGTEAFF.

The chain combines TRBV4-2 with TRBJ1-2; maybe TRBD1 (6 bases). The germline V gene encodes CDR1 LGHNA and CDR2 YNFKEQ. Between the trimmed V and J ends, which lost 3 bases and 13 bases, there was a span of 15 bases. The CDR3 has 12 residues. This CDR3 reads CASSQDLPGVTF. CDR3 sequence (DNA): TGTGCCAGCAGCCAGGATCTGCCAGGGGTCACCTTC.

Concerning this clonotype itself: A junction end diverges from the germline sequence, so it may reflect a read error. The chain carries TRBV12-3 or TRBV12-4 and TRBJ2-5; D could derive from TRBD1 or TRBD2 (5 bases each). This CDR3 comprises 13 residues. The CDR3 nucleotides are TGTGCCAGCAGTTTAGGGACTGGGGCGGAACCGTTCTTC. Translated, it gives CASSLGTGAEPFF.

The J gene is TRBJ2-7, the V gene TRBV2, with a possible D match to TRBD1 (6 bases). The V gene's germline CDR1 is SNHLY and CDR2 FYNNEI. V was cut by 8 bases and J by 0 bases, with 14 bases left in between. The CDR3 extends over 14 amino acids. CDR3 nucleotide sequence: TGTGCCAGCTTGGACAGTACAAGCTCCTACGAGCAGTACTTC. Encoded protein: CASLDSTSSYEQYF.

The table lists this clonotype with a few counts. This chain joins TRBV10-3 and TRBJ2-5; 8 bases are a match to TRBD2. The germline V gene encodes CDR1 ENHRY and CDR2 SYGVKD. CDR3 length equals 15 residues. The V and J ends lost 3 bases and 7 bases, in that order; junction bases with no gene match: 10. CDR3 nucleotides: TGTGCCATCAGTGAAGGGGGGACTAGGAGTTCGACCCAGTACTTC. It is translated as CAISEGGTRSSTQYF.

The CDR3 spells CASSQEGGYGYTF. The DNA of the CDR3 is TGCGCCAGCAGCCAAGAGGGCGGATATGGCTACACCTTC. The V gene is TRBV4-3, the J gene TRBJ1-2; D unresolved. The V gene lost 0 bases and the J gene lost 5 bases, with 7 bases spanning the gap. CDR3 length equals 13 residues. CDR1 LGHNA and CDR2 YSLEER come from the germline V gene.

This clonotype was recorded a few times. The V call is TRBV29-1, the J call TRBJ2-5; 9 nucleotides match TRBD2. The J call is doubtful: the DNA matches TRBJ2-7 better. CDR1 SQVTM and CDR2 ANQGSEA come from the germline V gene. The CDR3 length is 16 residues. This CDR3 reads CSVEFPSGATSYEQYF. The CDR3 DNA sequence: TGCAGCGTTGAATTCCCTAGCGGGGCCACATCCTACGAGCAGTACTTC.

CDR3 sequence: CSARVKGPFNEQFF. The DNA of the CDR3 is TGCAGTGCCAGGGTTAAGGGGCCGTTCAATGAGCAGTTCTTC. The V call is TRBV20-1, the J call TRBJ2-5, with a tentative D call TRBD1 (5 bases). The end of the DNA is better explained by TRBJ2-1, so the J call may be wrong. The CDR3 has 14 amino acids. Germline V CDR1 and CDR2: DFQATT, SNEGSKA (reference sequence).

The chain recombines TRBV20-1 with TRBJ2-5; 9 nucleotides line up with TRBD2. J was trimmed by 4 bases and V by 6 bases; bases with no gene match: 6. CDR3 size: 13 residues. CDR1 is DFQATT, CDR2 SNEGSKA, per germline (reference sequence). CDR3 loop: CSAQAGGGETQYF. In DNA, the CDR3 is TGCAGTGCCCAAGCGGGGGGCGGAGAGACCCAGTACTTC.

This clonotype was counted a few times. In this CDR3 the conserved last residue, phenylalanine or tryptophan, is missing, so a read error is likely. The rearrangement joins TRBV4-3 to TRBJ1-2, with D unclear. CDR3 size: 13 residues. Germline lookup yields CDR1 LGHNA and CDR2 YSLEER. The germline V and J ends were trimmed by 0 bases and 3 bases, with 5 bases remaining between them. CDR3 residues: CASSQDSDYGYTV. The CDR3 coding sequence is TGCGCCAGCAGCCAAGATTCGGACTATGGCTACACCGTC.